The 5 T cell receptor beta chains below all came from one sample that was sequenced in a study of T cells in Graves' hyperthyroidism and ophthalmopathy. The investigators amplified TCR beta CDR3 regions from RNA transcripts. An initial round of RT-PCR targeting the TCR CDR3 relied on the HTBI primer set. TCRdb independently ran MiXCR on the multiplex PCR reads; one entry per CDR3 protein. The table has about 96,000 distinct CDR3 sequences, just over 50% seen once. The sample was blood. Receptors were obtained from a woman aged 40 to 55 with Graves' hyperthyroidism.

The chain couples TRBV7-3 to TRBJ1-1; possibly TRBD1 for D (5 bases). V was cut by 3 bases and J by 0 bases, with 14 bases left in between. This CDR3 comprises 16 residues. The V gene's germline CDR1 is SGHTA and CDR2 FQGTGA. Here the CDR3 DNA reads TGTGCCAGCAGCTTGTTCGGGACTCCGATGAACACTGAAGCTTTCTTT. Its protein is CASSLFGTPMNTEAFF.

The chain joins TRBV7-9 to TRBJ2-2; D remains unclear. Deletions cut 0 bases from V and 10 bases from J, with 9 bases between. From germline, CDR1 is SEHNR and CDR2 FQNEAQ (reference sequence). The CDR3 covers 13 residues. In nucleotides, the CDR3 is TGTGCCAGCAGCTTAGCGTTTGGGGTGGAGCTGTTTTTT. Translation gives CASSLAFGVELFF.

Points on this clonotype: The CDR3 does not end in the conserved phenylalanine or tryptophan, so this is likely a read error. V and J are TRBV7-2 and TRBJ2-5; TRBD2 is a possible D gene (6 bases). This CDR3 spans 18 amino acids. Germline loops: CDR1 SGHTA, CDR2 FQGNSA. V shed 1 base and J shed 2 bases, with 20 bases lying between them. In nucleotides, the CDR3 is TGTGCCAGCAGCTTAGATAAGTACGGCGGGAAGGGGCAAGAGACCCAGTACCTC. Translated: CASSLDKYGGKGQETQYL.

This clonotype was recorded many times. V gene TRBV7-3 combines with J gene TRBJ1-1; no clear D. This CDR3 has 15 amino acids. Trimming stripped 2 bases from V and 2 bases from J, with 12 bases between. CDR1 SGHTA and CDR2 FQGTGA come from the germline V gene. Here the CDR3 reads CASSLEGPLNTEAFF. In DNA form, the CDR3 reads TGTGCCAGCAGCTTAGAAGGACCTTTAAACACTGAAGCTTTCTTT.

The V call is TRBV7-4, the J call TRBJ2-7; TRBD1 matches 9 bases. CDR3 size: 14 residues. The germline CDR1 and CDR2 sequences are SGHVT and SQSDAQ. Germline trimming cut 5 bases from V and 6 bases from J; bases unmatched to any gene: 8. For the CDR3, the DNA is TGTGCCAGCAGCACGAGACAGGGGGTCGGCGAGCAGTACTTC. It encodes CASSTRQGVGEQYF.